This T cell receptor (beta chain) was found in a study of T cells in Graves' hyperthyroidism and ophthalmopathy. General study findings and limits: Ophthalmopathy was predicted by the model a median of roughly 6.7 months ahead of onset. Ophthalmopathy and stable hyperthyroidism were separated by a 13 V-J model.

Diagnoses rested on clinical symptoms, serum thyroxine and TRAb, thyroid ultrasound and orbital computed tomography. PBMCs stemmed from about 9.7 ml fresh peripheral blood. TCR beta CDR3 regions were amplified from RNA. HTBI primers were employed in a first-round RT-PCR of the TCR CDR3. TCRdb called the multiplex PCR reads again in MiXCR, with one record for every CDR3 protein. The sample gives a few hundred thousand distinct CDR3 sequences, 15% to 17% of which show up once; about 27% is in the top ten. The CDR3 contains 15 residues. The V end lost 3 bases, the J end lost 4 bases, and 15 bases lay between the germline ends. Germline V lookup: CDR1 SEHNR, CDR2 FQNEAQ (reference sequence). This clonotype was counted ten times or more. The antigen remains unidentified.

This receptor was taken from a woman in her late teens or twenties with Graves' hyperthyroidism that later progressed to Graves' ophthalmopathy. The V gene is TRBV7-9, the J gene TRBJ1-1; weak D call: TRBD1 (5 bases). The specimen was blood. The CDR3 region is CASSLVQGRPTEAFF. The CDR3 DNA is TGTGCCAGCAGCTTGGTCCAGGGTCGACCCACTGAAGCTTTCTTT.